The rows below give T cell receptor beta chains drawn from one sample of a study of long-term antiretroviral therapy in people with HIV. TCRdb keeps only in-frame clones here, not all; method: immunoSEQ multiplex PCR. In the table there are 30,000 to 35,000 clones, around four fifths of which are singletons. The sample here was unsorted PBMCs, taken 0.4 years before starting antiretroviral therapy. The receptors come from a man in his late teens or twenties with HIV. Each CDR3 is given with its conserved first and last residue.

V gene,CDR3 protein
TRBV6-5,CASSHSPGFSLHF
TRBV9,CASRPQAYNEQFF
TRBV29-1,CSVETVLAGGVVLGGYTF
TRBV29-1,CSVHPIYTEAFF
TRBV4-1,CASSQENRASTEAFF
TRBV6-1,CASSEWGPQGSGNTIYF
TRBV7-3,CASSLTASGSPNTGELFF
TRBV4-1,CASSQDKETQYF
TRBV6-5,CASSSTGQGAYNEQFF
TRBV19,CASTPDSRYTYEQYF
TRBV7-3,CASSLRVDSAPYEQYF
TRBV4-3,CASSQGGRAGEYEQYF
TRBV28,CASKPGGRYQPQHF
TRBV18,CASSLRRAASYNEQFF
TRBV29-1,CSVCSGSPDTQYF
TRBV4-1,CASSLIAQESQPQHF
TRBV30,CAWSGQPFNQPQHF
TRBV27,CASSLQGITGNTIYF
TRBV27,CASTLTGDSYEQYF